This T cell receptor (beta chain) was captured in a study of shared clonotypes between healthy human individuals. Study-level results: Represented genetic and exposure-history diversity was restricted by having few donors. Among a handful of donors, roughly 5% of naive CD4 clonotypes were found in common.

The assay used deep level. Measured with immunoSEQ multiplex PCR; TCRdb has only the in-frame clones, and not every one. The top ten clones hold roughly 0.13% of a sample with about 2.4 million clones, more than 80% of them seen once. Germline V CDR1 and CDR2: LNHDA, SQIVND (reference sequence). V shed 6 bases, J shed 6 bases, and the junction held 6 bases outside the gene matches. The CDR3 length is 15 residues. As to this clone: Its antigen is as yet unknown.

The TCR originated in a man younger than 30 in good health. The sequencing input was naive CD4+ T cells sorted from blood. The subset is: CD45RA+ positively selected. The chain links TRBV19 to TRBJ1-6, with 9 bases that match TRBD1. The CDR3 DNA follows: TGTGCCAGTAGACCCGGGACAGGGTTTAATTCACCCCTCCACTTT. Translation: CASRPGTGFNSPLHF. The complete variable domain, with remaining parts taken from reference TRBV19 and TRBJ1-6, reads DGGITQSPKYLFRKEGQNVTLSCEQNLNHDAMYWYRQDPGQGLRLIYYSQIVNDFQKGDIAEGYSVSREKKESFPLTVTSAQKNPTAFYLCASRPGTGFNSPLHFGNGTRLTVT.